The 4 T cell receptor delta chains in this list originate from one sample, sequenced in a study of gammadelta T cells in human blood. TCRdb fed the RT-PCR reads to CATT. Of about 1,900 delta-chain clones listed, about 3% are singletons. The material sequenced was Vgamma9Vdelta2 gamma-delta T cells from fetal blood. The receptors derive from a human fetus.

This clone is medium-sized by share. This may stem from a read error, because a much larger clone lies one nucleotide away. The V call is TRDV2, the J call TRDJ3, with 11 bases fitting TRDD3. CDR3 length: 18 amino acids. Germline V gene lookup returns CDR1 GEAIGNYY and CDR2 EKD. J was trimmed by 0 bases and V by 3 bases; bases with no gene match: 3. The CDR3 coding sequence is TGTGCCTGTGACGGACTGGGGGATAGCTCCTGGGACACCCGACAGATGTTTTTC. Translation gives CACDGLGDSSWDTRQMFF.

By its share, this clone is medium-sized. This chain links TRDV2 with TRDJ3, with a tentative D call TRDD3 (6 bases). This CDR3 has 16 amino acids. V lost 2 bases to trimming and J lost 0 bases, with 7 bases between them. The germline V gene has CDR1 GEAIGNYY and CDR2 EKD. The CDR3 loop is CACDKLGSWDTRQMFF. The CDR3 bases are TGTGCCTGTGACAAACTGGGCTCCTGGGACACCCGACAGATGTTTTTC.

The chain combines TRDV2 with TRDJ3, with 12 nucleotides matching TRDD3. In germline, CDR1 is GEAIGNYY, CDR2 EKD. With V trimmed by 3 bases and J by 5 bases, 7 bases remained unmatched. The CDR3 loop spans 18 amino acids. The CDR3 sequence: CACDQYWGIPGDTRQMFF. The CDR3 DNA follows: TGTGCCTGTGACCAGTACTGGGGGATACCCGGGGACACCCGACAGATGTTTTTC.

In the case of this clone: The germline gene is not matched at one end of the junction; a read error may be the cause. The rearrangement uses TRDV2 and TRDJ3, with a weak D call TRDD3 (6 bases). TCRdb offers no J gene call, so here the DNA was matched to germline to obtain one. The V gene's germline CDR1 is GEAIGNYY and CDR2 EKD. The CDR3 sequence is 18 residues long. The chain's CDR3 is CACDTWGASSRDTRQMFF. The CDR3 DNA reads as TGTGCCTGTGACACCTGGGGGGCCAGCTCCCGGGACACCCGACAGATGTTTTTC.